This passage covers 9 T cell receptor beta chains from one sample sequenced in a study of shared clonotypes between healthy human individuals. Only in-frame clones appear in the TCRdb table, and some are missing; sequencing was by immunoSEQ multiplex PCR. Of about 2 million clones in the sample, 85% to 95% are singletons; the top ten hold more than 0.95%. Positively selected for CCR7, the CD45RO-negative cells used as naive CD8 cells excluded terminally differentiated effector memory CD45RA+ cells. Source material: naive CD8+ T cells sorted from blood. The receptors were sampled from a man aged 18-30 years in good health.

V gene TRBV7-9 combines with J gene TRBJ2-7; D is ambiguous. There are 8 residues in the CDR3. V gave up 5 bases and J gave up 11 bases, with 4 bases separating them. The V gene's germline CDR1 is SEHNR and CDR2 FQNEAQ (reference sequence). DNA of the CDR3: TGTGCCAGCAGCGCCGAGTACTTC. It encodes CASSAEYF.

Concerning this clone itself: At the DNA level, this CDR3 is encoded by other sequences in the same sample as well. The rearrangement joins TRBV13 to TRBJ2-2; D is undetermined. There are 14 residues in the CDR3. V was clipped by 0 bases and J by 0 bases, with 2 bases between them. The germline CDR1 and CDR2 sequences are PRHDT and FYEKMQ (reference sequence). The CDR3 region is CASSLGANTGELFF. DNA of the CDR3: TGTGCCAGCAGCTTAGGAGCGAACACCGGGGAGCTGTTTTTT.

The rearrangement uses TRBV15 and TRBJ1-4, with D possibly TRBD1 on 6 matching bases. The CDR3 extends over 13 amino acids. CDR1 and CDR2 from the germline V gene are LNHNV and YYDKDF (reference sequence). Trimming left V 3 bases short and J 6 bases short, with 8 bases between. In DNA, the CDR3 is TGTGCCACCAGCAGCAGGACAGATGAAAAACTGTTTTTT. Translation gives CATSSRTDEKLFF. Combining the CDR3 with reference TRBV15 and TRBJ1-4 gives the whole variable domain DAMVIQNPRYQVTQFGKPVTLSCSQTLNHNVMYWYQQKSSQAPKLLFHYYDKDFNNEADTPDNFQSRRPNTSFCFLDIRSPGLGDTAMYLCATSSRTDEKLFFGSGTQLSVL.

CDR3 DNA sequence: TGCGCCAGCAGTGAGTTTACTCCCAACACCGGGGAGCTGTTTTTT. It specifies CASSEFTPNTGELFF. The rearrangement links TRBV10-2 to TRBJ2-2; no clear D gene. The germline V gene encodes CDR1 WSHSY and CDR2 SAAADI. This CDR3 region has 15 residues. Trimming cost V 1 base and J 2 bases, with 8 bases left between them.

This rearrangement joins TRBV25-1 to TRBJ2-5; 10 nucleotides match TRBD2. CDR3 size: 16 residues. CDR1 and CDR2 (germline): MGHDK, SYGVNS. Losses at the gene ends were 3 bases for V and 1 base for J; bases not matched to a gene: 5. In nucleotides, the CDR3 is TGTGCCAGCAGTGATCGGACTAGCGGAATCCAAGAGACCCAGTACTTC. It encodes CASSDRTSGIQETQYF.

This clone was recorded a few times. This rearrangement joins TRBV7-9 to TRBJ1-5, with 10 nucleotides matching TRBD1. Germline CDR1 SEHNR, CDR2 FQNEAQ (reference sequence). This CDR3 spans 14 amino acids. The V segment lost 3 bases and the J segment 6 bases; nucleotides outside the gene matches: 2. The CDR3 region is CASSFDRGPQPQHF. CDR3 DNA: TGTGCCAGCAGCTTTGACAGGGGGCCTCAGCCCCAGCATTTT.

This chain joins TRBV27 and TRBJ1-2, with unresolved D. V gave up 0 bases and J gave up 7 bases, with 9 bases separating them. CDR1 is MNHEY, CDR2 SMNVEV, per germline (reference sequence). This CDR3 contains 13 residues. CDR3 sequence reads: CASSLSGWSGYTF. The CDR3 nucleotides are TGTGCCAGCAGTTTATCAGGGTGGAGTGGCTACACCTTC.

V usage is TRBV29-1 and J usage is TRBJ2-5; 7 nucleotides line up with TRBD1. The CDR3 has 13 amino acids. V lost 6 bases and J lost 1; bases outside the gene matches: 5. Germline CDR1 and CDR2: SQVTM and ANQGSEA. CDR3 coding DNA: TGCAGCGTCCCACAGGGGTCCCAAGAGACCCAGTACTTC. Its protein product is CSVPQGSQETQYF.

Details on this clone: Other DNA sequences within the sample encode an identical CDR3. The chain couples TRBV19 to TRBJ2-7; a weak D match, TRBD2 (5 bases). V was pared by 6 bases and J by 3 bases, with 12 bases between. The CDR3 contains 13 residues. Germline values: CDR1 LNHDA, CDR2 SQIVND (reference sequence). CDR3 residues: CASSPVGGYEQYF. The CDR3, as DNA: TGTGCCAGTAGCCCTGTCGGAGGCTACGAGCAGTACTTC.